This T cell receptor (beta chain) was captured by sequencing in a study of identical twins. A universal primer site was added by template switching, and unique molecular identifiers were carried by the cDNA. TCRdb re-called the 5' RACE reads with MiXCR, one entry per CDR3 protein. In the table there are just under 650,000 distinct CDR3 sequences, roughly 7.2% of which are singletons. The germline V gene has CDR1 SGHRS and CDR2 YFSETQ. V lost 0 bases and J lost 0; bases outside the gene matches: 2. The CDR3 is 16 residues long. A further study also used this sample, focusing on yellow fever vaccine responses in identical twins. That paper adds: Twins showed a vaccine T cell response that reportedly seemed partly convergent, partly personalized.

The material sequenced was PBMCs. The chain employs TRBV5-1 and TRBJ2-1; 8 positions agree with TRBD1. The sequence came from a woman between 18 and 29 years old in good health. The CDR3 here is CASSLGDRRSYNEQFF. The DNA for the CDR3 is TGCGCCAGCAGCTTGGGGGACAGGCGCTCCTACAATGAGCAGTTCTTC.